This TCR beta chain was profiled in a study of T cell responses to AZD1222 COVID-19 vaccine. The CDR3 is 14 amino acids. Germline CDR1 reads SGHNT; CDR2 reads YENEEA. Between the trimmed V and J ends, which lost 3 bases and 4 bases, there was a span of 12 bases. Repertoires were generated with immunoSEQ multiplex PCR, while TCRdb's copy carries only in-frame clones and drops some. The sample lists over 85,000 clones; approximately 92% were seen once. V is TRBV11-3 and J is TRBJ1-1; D is uncertain. The sequencing here drew on peripheral blood, taken 28 days after the second AZD1222 dose. The TCR originated in an adult who received the AZD1222 COVID-19 vaccine. The CDR3 DNA is TGTGCCAGCAGCTTGGACTCGCGGAGCACTGAAGCTTTCTTT. Residues: CASSLDSRSTEAFF.